This passage covers 5 T cell receptor beta chains from one sample sequenced in a study of cytomegalovirus exposure and HLA in healthy donors. PCR primers comprised 60 Vbeta and 13 Jbeta primers. Assay: immunoSEQ multiplex PCR; the TCRdb copy retains only in-frame clones and omits some. The profile covers about 120,000 clones, with under 85% appearing a single time and roughly 4% taken by the ten largest. The sample taken for sequencing was PBMCs. The source is a human donor in good health.

This clone turned up a few times. The chain has TRBV2 and TRBJ1-1; TRBD1 might be the D (5 bases). Trimming shortened V by 3 bases and J by 5 bases, and 13 bases separated the two germline ends. CDR1 and CDR2 from the germline V gene are SNHLY and FYNNEI. This CDR3 has 14 residues. The CDR3 nucleotides read TGTGCCAGCAGTGACCGGGGGGGAACGACTGAAGCTTTCTTT. It codes for CASSDRGGTTEAFF.

Only one count was recorded for this clone. J is TRBJ2-1 and V is TRBV9, with 10 nucleotides matching TRBD2. The length of the CDR3 is 15 residues. J was trimmed by 7 bases and V by 0 bases; bases with no gene match: 4. Germline CDR1 is SGDLS and CDR2 is YYNGEE. The CDR3 sequence is CASSVVLAGPNEQFF. CDR3 nucleotide sequence: TGTGCCAGCAGCGTAGTACTAGCGGGACCTAATGAGCAGTTCTTC.

The chain joins TRBV6-7 to TRBJ1-3; D remains ambiguous. TRBV6-7 is placed among ORFs of uncertain function. V shed 0 bases and J shed 4 bases, with 13 bases lying between them. The CDR3 consists of 16 residues. The CDR3 coding sequence is TGTGCCAGCAGTTACTCTGTGAGAGAGGTAGGAAACACCATATATTTT. Translated, it gives CASSYSVREVGNTIYF.

The V call is TRBV27, the J call TRBJ2-2; no clear D gene. Germline lookup yields CDR1 MNHEY and CDR2 SMNVEV (reference sequence). The CDR3 runs to 14 residues. V was cut by 3 bases and J by 2 bases, with 7 bases left in between. The CDR3: CASSFGSNTGELFF. The CDR3 DNA reads as TGTGCCAGCAGTTTTGGCAGTAACACCGGGGAGCTGTTTTTT.

To note about this clone: Relative to the germline gene, one junction end is altered; a read error may explain this. This chain connects TRBV15 to TRBJ2-6; possibly TRBD1 for D (6 bases). Germline V CDR1 and CDR2: LNHNV, YYDKDF (reference sequence). The CDR3 loop spans 18 amino acids. CDR3 sequence: CATSRDRTGRDGANGLTF. The DNA for the CDR3 is TGTGCCACCAGCAGAGACCGTACAGGGAGAGATGGGGCCAACGGCCTGACTTTC.